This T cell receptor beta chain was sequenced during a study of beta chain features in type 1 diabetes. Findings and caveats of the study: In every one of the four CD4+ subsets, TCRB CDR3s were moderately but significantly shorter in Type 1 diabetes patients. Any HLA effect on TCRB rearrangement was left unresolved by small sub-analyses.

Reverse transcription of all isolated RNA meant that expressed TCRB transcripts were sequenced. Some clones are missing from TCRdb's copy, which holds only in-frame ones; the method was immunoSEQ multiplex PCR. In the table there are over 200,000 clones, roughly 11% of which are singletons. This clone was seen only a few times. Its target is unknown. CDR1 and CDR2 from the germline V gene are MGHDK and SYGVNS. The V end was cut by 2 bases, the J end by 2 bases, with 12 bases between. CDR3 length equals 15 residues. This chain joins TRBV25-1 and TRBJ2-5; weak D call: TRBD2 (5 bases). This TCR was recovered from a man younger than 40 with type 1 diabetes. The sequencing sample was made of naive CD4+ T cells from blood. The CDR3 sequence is CASSELGGRQETQYF. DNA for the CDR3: TGTGCCAGCAGTGAACTTGGAGGACGGCAAGAGACCCAGTACTTC. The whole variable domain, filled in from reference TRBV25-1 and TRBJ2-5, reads EADIYQTPRYLVIGTGKKITLECSQTMGHDKMYWYQQDPGMELHLIHYSYGVNSTEKGDLSSESTVSRIRTEHFPLTLESARPSHTSQYLCASSELGGRQETQYFGPGTRLLVL.